This T cell receptor beta chain is drawn from a study of radiation and T cells in renal cell carcinoma. The time point: blood 4 weeks post-SBRT, at nephrectomy. Described treatment: 15 Gy SBRT to primary tumor, nephrectomy 4 weeks later. Nephrectomy followed 15 Gy stereotactic body radiation by 4 weeks. Serial blood draws occurred at baseline and 2 and 4 weeks post-SBRT. Profiling relied on immunoSEQ multiplex PCR, and the TCRdb table lists in-frame clones only, not all of them. The table lists 130,000 to 150,000 clones, 65% to 90% of them singletons. CDR3 length equals 13 residues. Germline assignment: CDR1 SGHDT and CDR2 YYEEEE. The V gene lost 6 bases and the J gene lost 5 bases, with 14 bases spanning the gap.

This sample comprised blood, obtained from a patient whose treatment included radiotherapy and nephrectomy. The receptor was derived from a woman in her 50s with renal cell carcinoma. The chain carries TRBV5-6 and TRBJ2-5; TRBD2 might be the D (6 bases). CDR3 amino acids: CASTNGAGETQYF. As DNA, the CDR3 is TGTGCCAGCACCAACGGGGCGGGGGAGACCCAGTACTTC. The whole variable domain, remainder taken from reference TRBV5-6 and TRBJ2-5, is DAGVTQSPTHLIKTRGQQVTLRCSPKSGHDTVSWYQQALGQGPQFIFQYYEEEERQRGNFPDRFSGHQFPNYSSELNVNALLLGDSALYLCASTNGAGETQYFGPGTRLLVL.